Listed below are T cell receptor beta chains from one sample, sequenced in a study of T cells expressing NK-cell markers. Reprocessing the 5' RACE reads, TCRdb reports a single entry for every CDR3 protein and omits DNA. This sample lists 550,000 to 600,000 distinct CDR3 sequences; its ten largest clones have around 3.3%. Specimen: blood T cells: a sorted CD56 or NKG2C T cell subset, CD4+ or CD8+ T cells, or bulk PBMC T cells (not recorded which). Receptor source: a man aged 18-30 years in good health. CDR3s include the opening cysteine and the closing phenylalanine or tryptophan. Fields, in order: J gene, V gene, CDR3 protein.

TRBJ2-7	TRBV7-6	CASSLAGQGSTSSYEQYF
TRBJ1-1	TRBV5-1	CASSLGDRRRNTEAFF
TRBJ2-1	TRBV4-3	CASSQDVLAGEWVSYNEQFF
TRBJ2-1	TRBV6-5	CASSRGTAGWNPDNEQFF
TRBJ2-3	TRBV5-1	CASSLKLAGSSTDTQYF
TRBJ1-2	TRBV29-1	CSVEPRGGDYGYTF
TRBJ2-1	TRBV10-3	CAISVGTGKDNEQFF
TRBJ2-1	TRBV20-1	CSATRGGGGNNEQFF
TRBJ2-3	TRBV28	CASSLLASSTDTQYF
TRBJ2-2	TRBV7-6	CASSLVASGSRGELFF
TRBJ2-3	TRBV5-8	CASSLAAGAVTQYF
TRBJ2-3	TRBV20-1	CSAPMHSGGGTDTQYF
TRBJ1-2	TRBV15	CATSAGSNQRAYGYTF
TRBJ2-1	TRBV2	CASRETSGRAVQFF
TRBJ2-3	TRBV6-2/TRBV6-3	CASSELGSTDTQYF
TRBJ2-7	TRBV5-1	CASSTGGTIYEQYF
TRBJ1-6	TRBV12-3/TRBV12-4	CASSLKTGSYNSPLHF
TRBJ1-1	TRBV5-1	CASSHPGTGLTMNTEAFF
TRBJ2-1	TRBV11-2	CASSDGLVNTYSYNEQFF
TRBJ2-5	TRBV29-1	CSVESGTGSETQYF
TRBJ1-5	TRBV30	CAWGAGTGNQPQHF
TRBJ2-7	TRBV12-3/TRBV12-4	CASSVAGQQYF
TRBJ1-3	TRBV7-9	CASSLSRASGNTIYF
TRBJ1-4	TRBV29-1	CSGVLQGANEKLFF
TRBJ2-7	TRBV6-1	CASSPVTGIYEQYF